This T cell receptor beta chain was sequenced during a study of T cells in tuberculosis. Study overall: IGRA-negative adolescents, IGRA-positive adolescents with latent tuberculosis and adults with active tuberculosis formed this South African cohort.

Documented time point: new active TB diagnosis, blood taken before or within 7 days of starting treatment. Unsorted cryopreserved PBMC were sequenced, averaging around 100,000 T cells per clinical donor. Study observations and caveats: Classification accuracy was roughly 90% (AUROC approximately 0.89) with the GMM-specific repertoire. Selection depended on which cryopreserved specimens were available.

A word on this clone: Its antigen remains unknown.

Trimming cost V 0 bases and J 7 bases; bases outside gene matches: 8. Germline assignment: CDR1 MGHRA and CDR2 YSYEKL. The CDR3 totals 16 residues. Sequenced by immunoSEQ multiplex PCR; TCRdb stores in-frame clones only, minus some. The sample carries about 37,000 clones, about 91% recorded once. The chain joins TRBV4-1 to TRBJ1-2, with TRBD1 matching 10 bases. The source of this sequence is an adult with tuberculosis. The source was PBMCs, collected at tuberculosis diagnosis. The DNA for the CDR3 is TGCGCCAGCAGCCAAGATCTTGGGGACAGGGGTAGTGGCTACACCTTC. It encodes CASSQDLGDRGSGYTF.